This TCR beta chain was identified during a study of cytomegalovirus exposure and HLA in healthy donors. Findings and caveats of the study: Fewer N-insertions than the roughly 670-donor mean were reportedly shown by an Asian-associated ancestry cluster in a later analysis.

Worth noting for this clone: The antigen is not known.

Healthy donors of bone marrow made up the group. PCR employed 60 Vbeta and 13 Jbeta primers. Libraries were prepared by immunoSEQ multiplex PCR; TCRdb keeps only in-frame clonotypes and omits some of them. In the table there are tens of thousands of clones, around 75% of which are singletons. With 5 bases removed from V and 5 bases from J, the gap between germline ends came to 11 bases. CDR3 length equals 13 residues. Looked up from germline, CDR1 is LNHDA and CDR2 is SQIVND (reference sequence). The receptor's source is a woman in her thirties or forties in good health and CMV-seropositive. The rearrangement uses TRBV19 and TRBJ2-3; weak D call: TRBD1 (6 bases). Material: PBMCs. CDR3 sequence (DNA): TGTGCCAGTAGTCCCAACAGGGAAGATACGCAGTATTTT. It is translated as CASSPNREDTQYF. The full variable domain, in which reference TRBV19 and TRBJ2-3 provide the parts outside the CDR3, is DGGITQSPKYLFRKEGQNVTLSCEQNLNHDAMYWYRQDPGQGLRLIYYSQIVNDFQKGDIAEGYSVSREKKESFPLTVTSAQKNPTAFYLCASSPNREDTQYFGPGTRLTVL.